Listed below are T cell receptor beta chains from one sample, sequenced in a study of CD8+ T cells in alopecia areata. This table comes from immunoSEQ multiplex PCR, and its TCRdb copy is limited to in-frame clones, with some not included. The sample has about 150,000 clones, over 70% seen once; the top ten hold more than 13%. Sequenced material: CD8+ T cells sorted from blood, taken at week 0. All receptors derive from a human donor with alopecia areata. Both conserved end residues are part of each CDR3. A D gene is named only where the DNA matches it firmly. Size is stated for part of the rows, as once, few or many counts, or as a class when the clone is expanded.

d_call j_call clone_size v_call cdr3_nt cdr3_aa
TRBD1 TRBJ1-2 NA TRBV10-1 TGCGCCAGCAGACTGGACAGGGCGCTCAACTATGGCTACACCTTC CASRLDRALNYGYTF
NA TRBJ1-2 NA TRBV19 TGTGCCAGTAGTATACGGGGGCCGGTCGGCTACACCTTC CASSIRGPVGYTF
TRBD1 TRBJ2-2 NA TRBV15 TGTGCCACCAGCAGTGGAAGTGGGACAGGGTCCACCGGGGAGCTGTTTTTT CATSSGSGTGSTGELFF
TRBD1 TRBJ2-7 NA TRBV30 TGTGCCTGGACGCAAGACAGGGCGCACGAGCAGTACTTC CAWTQDRAHEQYF
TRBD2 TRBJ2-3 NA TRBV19 TGTGCCAGTCAGACTCTAGCGGGGGGCGCCGCTAGCACAGATACGCAGTATTTT CASQTLAGGAASTDTQYF
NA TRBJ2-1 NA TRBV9 TGTGCCAGCAGCTCATCAAATGAGCAGTTCTTC CASSSSNEQFF
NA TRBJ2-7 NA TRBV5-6 TGTGCCAGCACCGACTCCTACGAGCAGTACTTC CASTDSYEQYF
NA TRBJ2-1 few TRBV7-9 TGTGCCAGCAGCTTAGGACCCTCCGAGTTCTTC CASSLGPSEFF
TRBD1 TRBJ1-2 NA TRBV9 TGTGCCAGCAGCGTACCCCGGGCTGACGGGACAGATTACTATGGCTACACCTTC CASSVPRADGTDYYGYTF
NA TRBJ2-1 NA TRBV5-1 TGCGCCAGCAGCTTCCCAGGGAGCTCCTACAATGAGCAGTTCTTC CASSFPGSSYNEQFF
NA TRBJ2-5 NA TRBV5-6 TGTGCCAGCAGCTTGGTCCACAGGGAAGAGACCCAGTACTTC CASSLVHREETQYF
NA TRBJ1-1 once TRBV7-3 TGTGCCAGCAGCTCCCCTCATGGACGTATGAACACTGAAGCTTTCTTT CASSSPHGRMNTEAFF
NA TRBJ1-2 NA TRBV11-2 TGTGCCAGCAGCTTAGAGGCCAGTCCCTACTATGGCTACACCTTC CASSLEASPYYGYTF
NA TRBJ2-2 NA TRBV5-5 TGTGCCAGCAGACTGACCGGGGAGCTGTTTTTT CASRLTGELFF
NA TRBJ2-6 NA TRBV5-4 TGTGCCAGCAGCTTGGGAGACTCTGGGGCCAACGTCCTGACTTTC CASSLGDSGANVLTF
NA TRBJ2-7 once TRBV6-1 TGTGCCAGCAGTGAAGCGGAGGACAACTCCTACGAGCAGTACTTC CASSEAEDNSYEQYF
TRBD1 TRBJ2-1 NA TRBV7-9 TGTGCCAGCAGCCCAAGCCGGGACAGGGTTATTGAGCAGTTCTTC CASSPSRDRVIEQFF
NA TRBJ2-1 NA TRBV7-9 TGTGCCAGCAGCCAAGGAGGGAGCTCCTACAATGAGCAGTTCTTC CASSQGGSSYNEQFF
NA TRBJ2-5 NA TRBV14 TGTGCCAGCAGCCAAGACCGAACTGGGCAAGAGACCCAGTACTTC CASSQDRTGQETQYF
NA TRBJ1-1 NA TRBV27 TGTGCCAGCAGTTCCAGTGGGGTAATCACTGAAGCTTTCTTT CASSSSGVITEAFF
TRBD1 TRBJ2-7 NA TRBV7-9 TGTGCCAGCAGCCGGACCGGGACAGACTACGAGCAGTACTTC CASSRTGTDYEQYF
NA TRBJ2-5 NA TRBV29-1 TGCAGCGTTGAAGGATCAGAGACAGAACTGCACCAAGAGACCCAGTACTTC CSVEGSETELHQETQYF
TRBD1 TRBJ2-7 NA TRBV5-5 TGTGCCAGCAGCTTTGAGACGGGACAGGATTTCTCCTACGAGCAGTACTTC CASSFETGQDFSYEQYF
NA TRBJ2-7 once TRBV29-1 TGCAGCGTTTATCAGAACGACGAGCAGTACTTC CSVYQNDEQYF
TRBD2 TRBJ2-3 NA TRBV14 TGTGCCAGCAGCCCAACGGCCGGGACTAGTTCTCTCACCCGCACAGATACGCAGTATTTT CASSPTAGTSSLTRTDTQYF
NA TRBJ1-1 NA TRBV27 TGTGCCAGCAGTTTAGGGGCGAACACTGAAGCTTTCTTT CASSLGANTEAFF
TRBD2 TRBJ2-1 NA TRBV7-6 TGTGCCAGCAGCCATGTACCGGCGGGAGGGCCCGAAGCCCTCCCTAGTGAGCAGTTCTTC CASSHVPAGGPEALPSEQFF
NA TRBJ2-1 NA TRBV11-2 TGTGCCAGCAAACTAGGGGGACGGAATGAGCAGTTCTTC CASKLGGRNEQFF
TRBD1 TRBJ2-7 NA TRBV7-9 TGTGCCAGCAGCTTCCGGGACAGACCCTACGAGCAGTACTTC CASSFRDRPYEQYF
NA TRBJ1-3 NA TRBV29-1 TGCAGCGTTGTCTGGACAGACACTGAGATCTCTGGAAACACCATATATTTT CSVVWTDTEISGNTIYF
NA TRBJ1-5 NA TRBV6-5 TGTGCCAGCAGTTACGGGGGCAATCAGCCCCAGCATTTT CASSYGGNQPQHF
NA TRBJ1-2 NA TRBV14 TGTGCCAGCAGCCAGGGGTATGGGACAACGGAAGGCTACACCTTC CASSQGYGTTEGYTF
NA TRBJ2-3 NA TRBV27 TGTGCCAGCAGTTTGTTAGGTGGGACAGATACGCAGTATTTT CASSLLGGTDTQYF
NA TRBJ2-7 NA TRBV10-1 TGCGCCAGCAGTGAGTCTAATGAGGGGGGCTCCTACGAGCAGTACTTC CASSESNEGGSYEQYF
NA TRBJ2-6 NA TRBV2 TGTGCCAGCTCTGGACCTTACCTAGGCGTCCTGACTTTC CASSGPYLGVLTF